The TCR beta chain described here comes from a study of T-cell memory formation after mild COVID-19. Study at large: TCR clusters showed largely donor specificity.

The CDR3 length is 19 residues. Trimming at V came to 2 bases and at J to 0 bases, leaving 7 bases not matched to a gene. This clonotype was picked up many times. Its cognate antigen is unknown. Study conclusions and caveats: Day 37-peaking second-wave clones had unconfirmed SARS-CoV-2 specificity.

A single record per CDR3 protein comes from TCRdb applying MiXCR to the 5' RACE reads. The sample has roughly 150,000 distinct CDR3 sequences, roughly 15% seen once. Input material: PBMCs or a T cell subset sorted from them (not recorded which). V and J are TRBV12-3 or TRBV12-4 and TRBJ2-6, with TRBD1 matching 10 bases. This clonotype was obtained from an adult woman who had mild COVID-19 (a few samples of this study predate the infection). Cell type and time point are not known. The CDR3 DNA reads TGTGCCAGCAGTTTATGGGGGGACAGGGGCTCCTCTGGGGCCAACGTCCTGACTTTC. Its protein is CASSLWGDRGSSGANVLTF.